These T cell receptor beta chains were read from a single sample in a study of blood T cells in healthy people across ages. One entry per CDR3 protein results from TCRdb running MiXCR on the 5' RACE reads. The repertoire holds around 500,000 distinct CDR3 sequences, with around 48% as singletons. The sequencing input was blood. These TCRs come from an elderly man in good health. The CDR3 runs from the conserved cysteine through the conserved F or W. The order of the fields is J gene, V gene, CDR3 protein.

>TRBJ2-7|TRBV19
CAIGMYEQYF
>TRBJ2-1|TRBV12-3/TRBV12-4
CASSSSGSAYNEQFF
>TRBJ2-4|TRBV14
CASSQGGQGNIQYF
>TRBJ2-1|TRBV20-1
CSARPGGVWNEQFF
>TRBJ1-3|TRBV28
CASSHRGNLKGDTIYF
>TRBJ2-1|TRBV12-3/TRBV12-4
CASGEGGRGDEQFF
>-|TRBV15
CATSRLAALGGRETQYF
>TRBJ1-4|TRBV20-1
CSATGGLTNEKLFF
>TRBJ1-2|TRBV7-2
CASSPGDPGYGYGYTF
>TRBJ2-1|TRBV6-6
CASVPSGVDEQFF
>TRBJ1-2|TRBV9
CASSVLSNYGYTF
>TRBJ2-7|TRBV7-2
CASSQGQVEEQYF
>TRBJ1-1|TRBV12-3/TRBV12-4
CASPTSGNTEAFF
>TRBJ2-7|TRBV5-1
CASSPGQVPNEQYF